The 25 T cell receptor beta chains below all came from one sample that was sequenced in a study of Ad26.COV2.S vaccination and SARS-CoV-2 variants. Treatment described: about 20 received Ad26.COV2.S at low or high dose, single or two shots; about 5 received placebo; per-sample allocation not given. Sample collection was performed on day 63 after the first vaccine or placebo injection. Clones were sequenced by immunoSEQ multiplex PCR, and TCRdb holds only the in-frame ones, with some missing. The repertoire has under 500,000 clones, about 92% of them found once; the top ten carry 1.5% to 2%. The sample consisted of peripheral blood, taken in a trial of Ad26.COV2.S vaccine versus placebo. The receptors derive from a person between 18 and 65 years old who received the Ad26.COV2.S COVID-19 vaccine or a placebo.

V is TRBV5-1 and J is TRBJ2-1; 10 positions match TRBD1. The CDR3 runs 17 residues. Germline CDR1 and CDR2: SGHRS and YFSETQ. The junction had 9 bases not matched to a gene; V was cut back by 1 base and J by 5 bases. This chain's CDR3 is CASSLFQDRGHNNEQFF. In DNA, the CDR3 is TGCGCCAGCAGCTTGTTTCAAGACAGGGGGCATAACAATGAGCAGTTCTTC.

The chain couples TRBV7-9 to TRBJ1-5, with a weak D call TRBD1 (5 bases). This CDR3 region has 15 residues. Germline V CDR1 and CDR2: SEHNR, FQNEAQ (reference sequence). Trimming pared 4 bases from V and 6 bases from J, leaving 16 bases between. CDR3 protein: CASSCPTGVCQPQHF. In DNA form, the CDR3 reads TGTGCCAGCAGCTGTCCCACAGGAGTTTGTCAGCCCCAGCATTTT.

J is TRBJ2-7 and V is TRBV27; 8 bases are a match to TRBD2. CDR3 size: 15 residues. The germline V gene encodes CDR1 MNHEY and CDR2 SMNVEV (reference sequence). Trimming removed 4 bases from V and 2 bases from J; junction bases left unmatched: 7. CDR3 protein: CASSSRLASTYEQYF. DNA for the CDR3: TGTGCCAGCAGTTCGCGACTAGCGTCAACCTACGAGCAGTACTTC.

The chain combines TRBV6-5 with TRBJ1-2; D is perhaps TRBD1 (6 bases). V lost 6 bases, J lost 12 bases, and 14 bases lay in between. The CDR3 is 11 residues long. Germline V lookup: CDR1 MNHEY, CDR2 SVGAGI. CDR3 residues: CASSIQGVHTF. CDR3 in DNA: TGTGCCAGCAGCATACAGGGTGTCCACACCTTC.

The gene calls are TRBV7-2 and TRBJ2-3, with D perhaps matching TRBD1 (5 bases). The CDR3 sequence is 14 residues long. Trimming left V 3 bases short and J 2 bases short, with 9 bases between. CDR1 and CDR2 (germline): SGHTA, FQGNSA. CDR3 in DNA: TGTGCCAGCAGCTTTACCAGGGCCACAGATACGCAGTATTTT. Amino acid sequence: CASSFTRATDTQYF.

This chain connects TRBV7-2 to TRBJ2-3; D not certain. V gave up 2 bases and J gave up 6 bases, with 3 bases separating them. Germline values: CDR1 SGHTA, CDR2 FQGNSA. CDR3 length: 11 residues. CDR3 in amino acids: CASSLMDTQYF. The CDR3 DNA is TGTGCCAGCAGCTTAATGGATACGCAGTATTTT.

The chain couples TRBV5-1 to TRBJ2-7; either TRBD1 or TRBD2 may supply D (5 bases each). The germline gives CDR1 SGHRS, CDR2 YFSETQ. Trimming took off 4 bases at V and 3 bases at J, with 14 bases between the two ends. The CDR3 consists of 14 residues. CDR3 nucleotide sequence: TGCGCCAGCAGCATCACCGGGGCCAACTACGAGCAGTACTTC. Translated: CASSITGANYEQYF.

In this sample, this clone turned up once. The CDR3 bases are TGTGCCAGTAGTATTGGAAAGAGAGCCTCTGGGGCCAACGTCCTGACTTTC. Its protein is CASSIGKRASGANVLTF. The gene calls are TRBV19 and TRBJ2-6; no clear D. Germline V gene sequence: CDR1 LNHDA, CDR2 SQIVND (reference sequence). The CDR3 is 17 amino acids. Trimming stripped 3 bases from V and 0 bases from J, with 12 bases between.

This clone was seen a handful of times. V usage is TRBV5-8 and J usage is TRBJ2-1; TRBD2 aligns across 10 bases. The ends lost 2 bases at V and 7 bases at J; junction bases unmatched: 6. The CDR3 extends over 15 amino acids. Germline-derived CDR1 and CDR2 are SGHTS and YDEGEE. The CDR3 is CASSLAGGLWNEQFF. The CDR3 coding sequence is TGTGCCAGCAGCTTAGCGGGGGGGCTTTGGAATGAGCAGTTCTTC.

The rearrangement uses TRBV2 and TRBJ2-3; 8 positions agree with TRBD2. V shed 6 bases, J shed 6 bases, and the junction held 11 bases outside the gene matches. Germline loops: CDR1 SNHLY, CDR2 FYNNEI. The CDR3 contains 15 residues. CDR3 DNA sequence: TGTGCCAGCAGGGCCGGACTCGGGAGGGCTGATACGCAGTATTTT. It encodes CASRAGLGRADTQYF.

The CDR3 spells CARPGGTYGYTF. The CDR3 DNA is TGTGCCAGGCCGGGGGGTACCTATGGCTACACCTTC. This chain uses TRBV5-3 with TRBJ1-2; perhaps TRBD1 as D (5 bases). TRBV5-3 is placed among ORFs of uncertain function. There are 12 residues in the CDR3. Trimming cost V 8 bases and J 4 bases, with 12 bases left between them.

The V call is TRBV9, the J call TRBJ1-1; D ambiguous. The V end lost 0 bases, the J end lost 3 bases, and 9 bases lay between the germline ends. This CDR3 is built from 14 residues. The germline CDR1 and CDR2 sequences are SGDLS and YYNGEE. CDR3 loop: CASSVGGSDTEAFF. The CDR3 DNA sequence: TGTGCCAGCAGCGTAGGGGGATCGGACACTGAAGCTTTCTTT.

This clone was observed once. The chain joins TRBV5-1 to TRBJ2-1; D gene ambiguous. The V end lost 1 base, the J end lost 5 bases, and 7 bases lay between the germline ends. CDR1 SGHRS and CDR2 YFSETQ come from the germline V gene. The CDR3 runs to 13 residues. The CDR3 region is CASSLRSHNEQFF. The CDR3 coding sequence is TGCGCCAGCAGCTTGAGGTCTCACAATGAGCAGTTCTTC. The full variable domain, in which reference TRBV5-1 and TRBJ2-1 provide the parts outside the CDR3, is KAGVTQTPRYLIKTRGQQVTLSCSPISGHRSVSWYQQTPGQGLQFLFEYFSETQRNKGNFPGRFSGRQFSNSRSEMNVSTLELGDSALYLCASSLRSHNEQFFGPGTRLTVL.

The chain employs TRBV3-1 (or the pseudogene TRBV3-2) and TRBJ1-2; TRBD1 matches 7 bases. V was pared by 3 bases and J by 6 bases, with 4 bases of the junction left unmatched. There are 13 residues in the CDR3. Germline lookup yields CDR1 LGHDT and CDR2 YNNKEL (reference sequence). The CDR3 here is CASSHRDRDGYTF. The CDR3 coding sequence is TGTGCCAGCAGCCACCGGGACAGAGATGGCTACACCTTC.

V gene TRBV19 combines with J gene TRBJ2-5; 8 positions match TRBD1. Trimming cost V 3 bases and J 9 bases; bases outside gene matches: 15. The CDR3 runs to 16 residues. Germline CDR1 reads LNHDA; CDR2 reads SQIVND (reference sequence). DNA for the CDR3: TGTGCCAGTAGTATCAGGGGGCGACCGGGGGCTGTGGCCCAGTACTTC. Translating gives CASSIRGRPGAVAQYF.

This clone has just a few counts. The genes are TRBV15 and TRBJ2-2, with 7 bases identical to TRBD1. The V and J ends lost 3 bases and 4 bases, in that order; junction bases with no gene match: 2. The CDR3 is made up of 14 amino acids. Germline loops: CDR1 LNHNV, CDR2 YYDKDF (reference sequence). CDR3 residues: CATSSGTATGELFF. The CDR3 region has the DNA TGTGCCACCAGCAGCGGGACAGCCACCGGGGAGCTGTTTTTT.

This chain uses TRBV24-1 with TRBJ1-5; tentatively, D is TRBD1 (5 bases). V was shortened by 10 bases and J by 4 bases, with 19 bases between the two germline ends. CDR3 length equals 15 residues. Germline V CDR1 and CDR2: KGHDR, SFDVKD. The CDR3 sequence: CATQAGGRRNQPQHF. CDR3 coding DNA: TGTGCCACACAAGCTGGGGGTCGCAGAAATCAGCCCCAGCATTTT.

The chain recombines TRBV12-3 or TRBV12-4 with TRBJ1-1; 7 bases map to TRBD1. V lost 10 bases and J lost 3; bases outside the gene matches: 8. The CDR3 is 13 amino acids. The CDR3 DNA reads TGTGCCACCGCGGGACAGCCACACACTGAAGCTTTCTTT. Translating it yields CATAGQPHTEAFF.

The CDR3 is CASSVIPGANYGYTF. DNA for the CDR3: TGTGCCAGCAGCGTAATACCAGGGGCGAACTATGGCTACACCTTC. The V and J genes are TRBV9 and TRBJ1-2, with D maybe TRBD1 (6 bases). V lost 1 base, J lost 2 bases, and 12 bases lay in between. Germline assignment: CDR1 SGDLS and CDR2 YYNGEE. This CDR3 region has 15 residues.

The gene calls are TRBV9 and TRBJ1-5, with D unclear. The CDR3 sequence is 13 residues long. Germline V gene sequence: CDR1 SGDLS, CDR2 YYNGEE. V lost 4 bases and J 4 bases, leaving 9 bases between the germline ends. The CDR3, as DNA: TGTGCCAGCAGCTTACGAGAAAATCAGCCCCAGCATTTT. Protein sequence: CASSLRENQPQHF.

The V call is TRBV10-3, the J call TRBJ2-1; D gene ambiguous. The CDR3 length is 16 residues. V gave up 0 bases and J gave up 1 base, with 10 bases separating them. Germline-derived CDR1 and CDR2 are ENHRY and SYGVKD. CDR3 nucleotides: TGTGCCATCAGTGAGTCGACGACGGCTTCCTACAATGAGCAGTTCTTC. Its translation: CAISESTTASYNEQFF.

This clone was recorded a few times. The chain has TRBV19 and TRBJ1-2; unclear D gene. From germline, CDR1 is LNHDA and CDR2 SQIVND (reference sequence). The CDR3 totals 13 residues. V was clipped by 3 bases and J by 2 bases, with 7 bases between them. CDR3 nucleotides: TGTGCCAGTAGTATCCAACGGAACTATGGCTACACCTTC. This sequence encodes CASSIQRNYGYTF.

The V call is TRBV4-3, the J call TRBJ1-6, with D perhaps TRBD1 (5 bases). In germline, CDR1 is LGHNA, CDR2 YSLEER. V lost 1 base, J lost 0 bases, and 19 bases lay in between. There are 20 residues in the CDR3. The CDR3 nucleotides are TGCGCCAGCAGCCAAGTGCACAAGGGGAGATCCAGCTCCTATAATTCACCCCTCCACTTT. It codes for CASSQVHKGRSSSYNSPLHF.

For the CDR3, the DNA is TGCGCCAGCCGGGGCGAGGTGAGCTCCTACGAGCAGTACTTC. It encodes CASRGEVSSYEQYF. The rearrangement links TRBV5-1 to TRBJ2-7, with D perhaps assigned TRBD1 or TRBD2 (5 bases each). The CDR3 runs 14 residues. Per germline, CDR1 SGHRS and CDR2 YFSETQ. The V end was cut by 7 bases, the J end by 0 bases, with 14 bases between.

The chain combines TRBV7-9 with TRBJ2-3; D is possibly TRBD2 (6 bases). V lost 3 bases and J 4 bases, leaving 11 bases between the germline ends. This CDR3 has 14 residues. Germline loops: CDR1 SEHNR, CDR2 FQNEAQ (reference sequence). CDR3: CASSFLASADTQYF. The CDR3, as DNA: TGTGCCAGCAGCTTCCTAGCGAGCGCAGATACGCAGTATTTT.